The entry that follows covers one TCR beta chain sequence. The target antigen is unknown. In the study's own analysis: In the immunoSEQ data, sequences were junction-only and lacked quality scores, so filtering differed. Sequenced by immunoSEQ multiplex PCR; TCRdb stores in-frame clones only, minus some. V, J and clone size derive from that table, while D and trimming were established from the DNA sequence. There are a few million clones in the sample; 90% to 95% occur only once, and over 0.12% lies in the top ten. The source of the sample is a study of shared clonotypes between healthy human individuals. Whole-study results and caveats: Clonotypes shared by all four donors outscored non-shared clonotypes in generation probability.

A split of CD4+ cells into CD45RA+ naive and CD45RA-negative memory subsets was performed. V lost 3 bases and J lost 1, with 6 bases in between. The CDR3 covers 13 residues. Germline CDR1 is SEHNR and CDR2 is FQNEAQ (reference sequence). The sequenced sample consisted of naive CD4+ T cells sorted from blood. Subset in this sample: CD45RA+ positively selected. This sequence originates from a man aged 18 to 29 in good health. V usage is TRBV7-9 and J usage is TRBJ2-5, with D hard to call. DNA for the CDR3: TGTGCCAGCAGCTTGTGGACCCAAGAGACCCAGTACTTC. The encoded protein is CASSLWTQETQYF.